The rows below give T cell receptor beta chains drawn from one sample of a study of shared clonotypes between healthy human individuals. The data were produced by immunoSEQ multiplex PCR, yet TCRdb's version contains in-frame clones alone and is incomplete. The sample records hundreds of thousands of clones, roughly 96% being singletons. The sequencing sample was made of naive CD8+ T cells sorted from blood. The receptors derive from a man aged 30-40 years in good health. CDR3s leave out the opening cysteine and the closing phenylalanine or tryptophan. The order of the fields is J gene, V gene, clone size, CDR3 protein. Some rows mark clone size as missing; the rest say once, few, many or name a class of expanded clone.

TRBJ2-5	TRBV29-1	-	SVTTGMRETQY
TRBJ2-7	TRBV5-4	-	ASSLAQGTGDPYEQY
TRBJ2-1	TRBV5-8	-	ASSFWDTATSYGNEQF
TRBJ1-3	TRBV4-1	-	ASSQGPGSGNTIY
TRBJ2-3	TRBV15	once	ATSRELGASGRFDTQY
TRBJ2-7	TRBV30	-	AWNRESSYEQY
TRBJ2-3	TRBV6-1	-	ASSDDRSPSTDTQY
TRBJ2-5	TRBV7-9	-	ASSRETQY
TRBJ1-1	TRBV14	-	ASSQEIEMNTEAF
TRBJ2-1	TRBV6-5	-	ASSLAGGYNEQF
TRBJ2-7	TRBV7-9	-	ASSLEAGWEQY
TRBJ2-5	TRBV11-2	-	ASESVQETQY
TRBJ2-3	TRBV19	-	ASSIGDRNLDTQY
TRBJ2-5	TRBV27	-	ASSLLSPKGETQY
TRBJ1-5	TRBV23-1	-	ASSQSWSRVRDRHPYSNQPQH
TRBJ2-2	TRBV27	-	ASSLVTSNTGELF
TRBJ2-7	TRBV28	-	ASGRLGSSYEQY
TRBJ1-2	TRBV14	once	ASSPAGTDYGYT
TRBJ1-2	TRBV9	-	ASGEPTGWVYGYT
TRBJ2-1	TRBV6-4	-	ASSDSSGVAREQF
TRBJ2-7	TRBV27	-	ASSPIGQRKAYEQY
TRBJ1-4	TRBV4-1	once	ASSQDPTGADEKLF
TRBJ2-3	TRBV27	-	ASSLATGGTDTQY
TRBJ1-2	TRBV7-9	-	ASSARQGAWDGYT
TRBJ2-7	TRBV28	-	ASSLHYEQY
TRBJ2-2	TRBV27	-	ASSLSTGGITGELF
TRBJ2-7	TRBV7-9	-	ASSSFGQGGLTGAYEQY
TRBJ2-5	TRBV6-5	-	ASSFTGGVQETQY
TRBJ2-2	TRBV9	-	ASSDNTGELF
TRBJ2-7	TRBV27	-	ASSLGTLGEQY
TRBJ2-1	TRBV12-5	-	ASGLGQGGNEQF
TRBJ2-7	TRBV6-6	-	ASSYSGGVSSYEQY
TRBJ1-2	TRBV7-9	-	ASSFIGPNYGYT
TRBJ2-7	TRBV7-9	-	ASRISGTDYEQY
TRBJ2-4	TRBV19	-	ASNARTGVAKNIQY
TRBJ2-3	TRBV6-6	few	ASSYLGQDQDTQY
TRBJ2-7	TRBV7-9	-	ASSDTGITFYEQY
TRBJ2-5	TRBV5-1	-	ASSLAEQETQY
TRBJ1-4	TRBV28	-	ARPGGQNEKLF
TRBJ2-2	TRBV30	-	AWSAETSVPVGELF
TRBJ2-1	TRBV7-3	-	ASSRTSGRADEQF
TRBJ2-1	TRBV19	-	ASSPWTSGREQF
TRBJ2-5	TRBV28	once	ASLRPGLQETQY
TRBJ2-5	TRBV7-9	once	ASSLPEAAETQY
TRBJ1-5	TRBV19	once	ASSIELGRHNQPQH
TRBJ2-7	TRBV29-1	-	SVENRGYEQY
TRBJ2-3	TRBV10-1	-	ASSESDTQY
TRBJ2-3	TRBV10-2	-	ASSDVAITQY
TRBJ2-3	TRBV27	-	ASSFAGGRARTDTQY
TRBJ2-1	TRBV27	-	ASSPGQGRYNEQF
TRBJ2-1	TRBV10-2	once	ASSPASGAWNEQF
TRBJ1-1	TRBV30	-	AFNRASLDTEAF
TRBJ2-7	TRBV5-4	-	ASSPRDSLYEQY
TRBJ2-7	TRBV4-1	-	ASSQGWGMTAYEQY
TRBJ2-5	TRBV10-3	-	AIDKFSRQETQY
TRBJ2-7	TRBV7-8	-	ASSLVEDRTLYEQY
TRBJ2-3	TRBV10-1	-	ASSALDRSTDTQY
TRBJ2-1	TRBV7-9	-	ASSSIHGTSDHEQF
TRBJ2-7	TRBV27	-	ASSLRLGRTHEQY